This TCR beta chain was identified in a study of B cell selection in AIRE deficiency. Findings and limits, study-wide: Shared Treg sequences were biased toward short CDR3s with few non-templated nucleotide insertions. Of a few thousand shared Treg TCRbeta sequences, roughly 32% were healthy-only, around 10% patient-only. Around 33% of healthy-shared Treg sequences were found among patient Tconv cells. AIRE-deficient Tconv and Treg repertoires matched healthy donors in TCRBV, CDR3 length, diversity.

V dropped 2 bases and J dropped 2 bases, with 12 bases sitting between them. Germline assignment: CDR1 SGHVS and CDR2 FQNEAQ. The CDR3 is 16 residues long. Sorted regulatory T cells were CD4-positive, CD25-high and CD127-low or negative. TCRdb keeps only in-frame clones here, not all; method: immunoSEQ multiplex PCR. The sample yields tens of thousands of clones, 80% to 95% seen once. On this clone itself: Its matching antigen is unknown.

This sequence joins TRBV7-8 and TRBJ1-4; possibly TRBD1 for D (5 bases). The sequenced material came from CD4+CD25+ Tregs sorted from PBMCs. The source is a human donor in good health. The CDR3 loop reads CASSLFRAGTNEKLFF. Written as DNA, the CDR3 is TGTGCCAGCAGCTTATTCAGGGCTGGCACTAATGAAAAACTGTTTTTT.